This T cell receptor beta chain was retrieved from a study of a mutant IDH1 vaccine in newly diagnosed glioma. Produced via immunoSEQ multiplex PCR; TCRdb's table is partial and in-frame only. Among 50,000 to 70,000 clones, 81% were seen once, and the ten largest hold approximately 7.6%. The CDR3 has 16 amino acids. J lost 6 bases, V lost 3 bases, and 9 bases had no gene match. Germline values: CDR1 WSHSY, CDR2 SAAADI. Documented time point: week 23, last vaccination. Doses comprised 300 ug of mutant IDH1 20-mer peptide each, plus topical imiquimod. New astrocytomas of WHO grade 3 or 4 that were IDH1-mutant and ATRX-lost were found in the donors. Regarding this clone: What it recognizes is unknown.

This specimen was PBMCs, taken from a glioma patient whose treatment included an IDH1 peptide vaccine. This chain links TRBV10-2 with TRBJ2-7; TRBD2 aligns across 12 bases. This clonotype originated in a woman between 35 and 50 years old with glioma. Some clones in this sample may be carry-over from other donors' samples. CDR3 bases: TGCGCCAGCAGTGACGCCGCTAGCGGGGGGGCTGGCGAGCAGTACTTC. Residues: CASSDAASGGAGEQYF.